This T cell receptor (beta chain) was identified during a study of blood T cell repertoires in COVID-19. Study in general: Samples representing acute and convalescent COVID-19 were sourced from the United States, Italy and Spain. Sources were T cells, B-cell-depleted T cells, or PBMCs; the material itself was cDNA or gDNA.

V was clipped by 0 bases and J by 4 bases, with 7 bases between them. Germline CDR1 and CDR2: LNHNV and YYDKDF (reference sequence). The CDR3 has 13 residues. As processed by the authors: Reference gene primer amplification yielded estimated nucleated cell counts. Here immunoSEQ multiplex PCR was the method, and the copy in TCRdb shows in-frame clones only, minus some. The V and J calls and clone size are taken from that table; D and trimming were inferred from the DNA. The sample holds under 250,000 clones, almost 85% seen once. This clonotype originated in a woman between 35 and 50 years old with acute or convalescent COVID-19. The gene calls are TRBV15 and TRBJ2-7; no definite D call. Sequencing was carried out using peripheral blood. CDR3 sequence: CATSRDVRYEQYF. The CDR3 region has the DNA TGTGCCACCAGCAGAGACGTGCGGTACGAGCAGTACTTC.